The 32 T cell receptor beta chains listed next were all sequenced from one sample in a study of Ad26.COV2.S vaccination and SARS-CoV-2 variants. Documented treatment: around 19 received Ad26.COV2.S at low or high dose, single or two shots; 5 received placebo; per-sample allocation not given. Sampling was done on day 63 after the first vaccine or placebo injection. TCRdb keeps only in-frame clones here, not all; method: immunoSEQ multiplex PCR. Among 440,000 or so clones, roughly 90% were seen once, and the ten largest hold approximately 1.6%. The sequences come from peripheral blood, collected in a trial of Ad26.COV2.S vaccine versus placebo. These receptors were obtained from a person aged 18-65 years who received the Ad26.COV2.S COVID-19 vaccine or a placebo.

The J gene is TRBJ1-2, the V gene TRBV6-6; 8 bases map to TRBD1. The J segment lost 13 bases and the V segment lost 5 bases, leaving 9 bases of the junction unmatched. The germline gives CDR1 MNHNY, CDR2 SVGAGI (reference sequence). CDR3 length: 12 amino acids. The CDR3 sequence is CASSPPDRVLTF. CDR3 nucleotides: TGTGCCAGCAGTCCGCCGGACAGGGTTCTCACCTTC.

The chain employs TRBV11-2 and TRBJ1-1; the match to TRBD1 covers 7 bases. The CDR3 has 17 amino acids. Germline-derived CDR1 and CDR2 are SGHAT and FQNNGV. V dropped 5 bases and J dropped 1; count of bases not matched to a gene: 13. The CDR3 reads CASSVRTGSLSNTEAFF. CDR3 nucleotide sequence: TGTGCCAGCAGCGTAAGGACAGGTAGCCTCTCGAACACTGAAGCTTTCTTT.

CDR3 DNA: TGTGCCAGCAGCTTCCTAGCGGCGACCGGGGAGCTGTTTTTT. Translation gives CASSFLAATGELFF. This sequence joins TRBV5-6 and TRBJ2-2, with TRBD2 matching over 7 bases. This CDR3 contains 14 residues. The J segment lost 5 bases and the V segment lost 2 bases, leaving 3 bases of the junction unmatched. Germline V gene lookup returns CDR1 SGHDT and CDR2 YYEEEE.

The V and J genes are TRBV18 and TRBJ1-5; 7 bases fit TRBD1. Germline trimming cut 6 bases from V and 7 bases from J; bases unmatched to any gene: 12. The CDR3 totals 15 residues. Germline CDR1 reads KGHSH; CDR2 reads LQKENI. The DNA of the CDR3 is TGTGCCAGCTCCCCGACCACAGGGGTCGGCCAGCCCCAGCATTTT. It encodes CASSPTTGVGQPQHF.

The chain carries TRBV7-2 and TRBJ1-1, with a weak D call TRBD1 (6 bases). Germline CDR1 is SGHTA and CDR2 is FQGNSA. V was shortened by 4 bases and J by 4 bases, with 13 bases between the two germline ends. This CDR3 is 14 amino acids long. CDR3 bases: TGTGCCAGCAGCTCAGGGGATCGGCGCACTGAAGCTTTCTTT. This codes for CASSSGDRRTEAFF. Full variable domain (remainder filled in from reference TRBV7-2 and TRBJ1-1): GAGVSQSPSNKVTEKGKDVELRCDPISGHTALYWYRQSLGQGLEFLIYFQGNSAPDKSGLPSDRFSAERTGGSVSTLTIQRTQQEDSAVYLCASSSGDRRTEAFFGQGTRLTVV.

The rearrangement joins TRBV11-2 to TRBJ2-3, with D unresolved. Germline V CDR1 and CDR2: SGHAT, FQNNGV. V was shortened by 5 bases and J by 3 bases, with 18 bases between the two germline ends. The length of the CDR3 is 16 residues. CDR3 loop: CASSTRGVGLTDTQYF. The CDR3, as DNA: TGTGCCAGCAGCACCCGAGGCGTTGGCCTGACAGATACGCAGTATTTT.

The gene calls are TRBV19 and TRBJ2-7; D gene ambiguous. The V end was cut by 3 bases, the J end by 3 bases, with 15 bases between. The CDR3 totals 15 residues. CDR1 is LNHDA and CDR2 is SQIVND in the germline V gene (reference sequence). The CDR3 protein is CASSIVADPNYEQYF. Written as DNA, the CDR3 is TGTGCCAGTAGTATTGTAGCAGACCCAAACTACGAGCAGTACTTC.

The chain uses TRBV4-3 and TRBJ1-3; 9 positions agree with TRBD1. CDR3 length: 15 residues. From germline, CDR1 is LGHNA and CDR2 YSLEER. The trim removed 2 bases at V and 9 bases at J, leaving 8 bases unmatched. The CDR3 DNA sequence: TGCGCCAGCAGCCAAACAACAGGGGGCGCGGGCACCATATATTTT. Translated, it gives CASSQTTGGAGTIYF.

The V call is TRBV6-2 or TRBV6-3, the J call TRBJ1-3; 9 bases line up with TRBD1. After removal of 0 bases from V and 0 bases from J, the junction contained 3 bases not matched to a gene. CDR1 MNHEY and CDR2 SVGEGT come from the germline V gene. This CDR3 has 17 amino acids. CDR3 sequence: CASSYSDRGPSGNTIYF. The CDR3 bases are TGTGCCAGCAGTTACTCGGACAGGGGACCCTCTGGAAACACCATATATTTT.

For the CDR3, the DNA is TGCGCCAGCAGCCACGGTCCTAGCACAGATACGCAGTATTTT. Translated: CASSHGPSTDTQYF. The chain employs TRBV4-1 and TRBJ2-3; D call uncertain. Germline V gene data show CDR1 as MGHRA and CDR2 as YSYEKL. V lost 3 bases and J 0 bases, leaving 7 bases between the germline ends. The length of the CDR3 is 14 residues.

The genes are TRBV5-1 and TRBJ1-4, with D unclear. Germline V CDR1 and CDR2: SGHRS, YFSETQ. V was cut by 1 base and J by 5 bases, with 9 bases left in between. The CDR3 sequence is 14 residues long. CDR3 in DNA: TGCGCCAGCAGCTTGCAACCACGCAATGAAAAACTGTTTTTT. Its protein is CASSLQPRNEKLFF.

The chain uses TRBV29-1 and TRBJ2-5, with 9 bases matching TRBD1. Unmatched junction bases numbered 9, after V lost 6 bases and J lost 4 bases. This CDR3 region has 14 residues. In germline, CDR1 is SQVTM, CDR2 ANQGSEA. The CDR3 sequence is CSVHGQGRRETQYF. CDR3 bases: TGCAGCGTCCACGGACAGGGGAGGAGAGAGACCCAGTACTTC. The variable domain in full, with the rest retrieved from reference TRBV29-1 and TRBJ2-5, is SAVISQKPSRDICQRGTSLTIQCQVDSQVTMMFWYRQQPGQSLTLIATANQGSEATYESGFVIDKFPISRPNLTFSTLTVSNMSPEDSSIYLCSVHGQGRRETQYFGPGTRLLVL.

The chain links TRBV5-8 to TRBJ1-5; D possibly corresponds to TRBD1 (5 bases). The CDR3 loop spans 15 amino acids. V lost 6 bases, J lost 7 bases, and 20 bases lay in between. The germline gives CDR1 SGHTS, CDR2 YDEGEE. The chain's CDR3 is CASTPRGSGLQPQHF. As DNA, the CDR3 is TGTGCCAGCACCCCACGGGGATCAGGGCTCCAGCCCCAGCATTTT.

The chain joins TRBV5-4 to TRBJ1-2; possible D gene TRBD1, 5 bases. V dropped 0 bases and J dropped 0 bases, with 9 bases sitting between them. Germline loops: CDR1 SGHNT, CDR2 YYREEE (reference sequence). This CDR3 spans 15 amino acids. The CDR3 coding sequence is TGTGCCAGCAGCTTGGTAGGGGTGGCTAACTATGGCTACACCTTC. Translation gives CASSLVGVANYGYTF. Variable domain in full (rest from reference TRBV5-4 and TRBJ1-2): ETGVTQSPTHLIKTRGQQVTLRCSSQSGHNTVSWYQQALGQGPQFIFQYYREEENGRGNFPPRFSGLQFPNYSSELNVNALELDDSALYLCASSLVGVANYGYTFGSGTRLTVV.

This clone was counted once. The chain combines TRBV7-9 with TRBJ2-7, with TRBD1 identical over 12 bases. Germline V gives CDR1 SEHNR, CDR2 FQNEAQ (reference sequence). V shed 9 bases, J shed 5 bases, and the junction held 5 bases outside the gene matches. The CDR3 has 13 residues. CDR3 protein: CASGTGGPDEQYF. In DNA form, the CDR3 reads TGTGCCAGTGGGACAGGGGGCCCCGACGAGCAGTACTTC.

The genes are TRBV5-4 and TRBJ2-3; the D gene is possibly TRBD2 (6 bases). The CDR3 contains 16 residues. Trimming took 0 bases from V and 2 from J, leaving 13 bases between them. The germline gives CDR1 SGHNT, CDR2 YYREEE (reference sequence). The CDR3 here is CASSLGGAILTDTQYF. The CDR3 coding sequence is TGTGCCAGCAGCTTGGGCGGGGCCATACTCACAGATACGCAGTATTTT.

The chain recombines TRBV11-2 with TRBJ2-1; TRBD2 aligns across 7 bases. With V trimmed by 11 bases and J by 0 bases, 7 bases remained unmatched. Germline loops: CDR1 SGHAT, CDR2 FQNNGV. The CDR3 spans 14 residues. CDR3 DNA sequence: TGTGCCGAGCGGGGTGAGGGCTCCTACAATGAGCAGTTCTTC. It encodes CAERGEGSYNEQFF.

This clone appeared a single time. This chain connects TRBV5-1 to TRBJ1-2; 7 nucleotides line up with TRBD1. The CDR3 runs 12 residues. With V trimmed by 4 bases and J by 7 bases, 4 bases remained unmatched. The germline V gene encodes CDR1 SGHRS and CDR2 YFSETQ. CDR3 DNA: TGCGCCAGCAGCCCGGGACAGCCTGGCTACACCTTC. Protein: CASSPGQPGYTF.

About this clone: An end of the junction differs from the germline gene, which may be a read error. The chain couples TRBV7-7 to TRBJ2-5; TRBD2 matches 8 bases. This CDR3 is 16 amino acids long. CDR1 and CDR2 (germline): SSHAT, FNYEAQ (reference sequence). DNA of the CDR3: TGTGCTAGCAGCGCACGACTAGCGCGGTACCAAGAGACCCAGTACTTC. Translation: CASSARLARYQETQYF.

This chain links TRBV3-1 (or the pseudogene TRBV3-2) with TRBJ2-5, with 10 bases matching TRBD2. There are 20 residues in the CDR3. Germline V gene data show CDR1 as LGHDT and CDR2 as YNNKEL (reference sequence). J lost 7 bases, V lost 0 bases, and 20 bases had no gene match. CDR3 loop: CASSQDVLAGPGVLLGTQYF. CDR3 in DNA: TGTGCCAGCAGCCAAGATGTACTAGCGGGGCCTGGGGTATTGCTCGGGACCCAGTACTTC.

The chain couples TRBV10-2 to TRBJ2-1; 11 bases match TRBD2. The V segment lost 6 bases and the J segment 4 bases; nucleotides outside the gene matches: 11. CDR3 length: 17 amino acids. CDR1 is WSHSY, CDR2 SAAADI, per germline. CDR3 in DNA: TGCGCCAGCAGCCCGTATAGCGGGGGGGCGAGATACAATGAGCAGTTCTTC. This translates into CASSPYSGGARYNEQFF.

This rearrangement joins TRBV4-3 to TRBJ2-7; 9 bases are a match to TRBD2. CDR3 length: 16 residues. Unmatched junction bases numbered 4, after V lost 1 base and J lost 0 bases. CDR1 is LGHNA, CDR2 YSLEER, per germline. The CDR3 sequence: CASSQGLAASSYEQYF. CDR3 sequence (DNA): TGCGCCAGCAGCCAAGGACTAGCGGCCAGCTCCTACGAGCAGTACTTC.

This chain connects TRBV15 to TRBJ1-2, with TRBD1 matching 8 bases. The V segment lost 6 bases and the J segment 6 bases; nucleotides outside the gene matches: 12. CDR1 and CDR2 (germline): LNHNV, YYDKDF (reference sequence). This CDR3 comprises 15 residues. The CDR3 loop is CATRDRQGSWNGYTF. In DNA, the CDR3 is TGTGCCACCAGGGACCGACAGGGGAGTTGGAATGGCTACACCTTC.

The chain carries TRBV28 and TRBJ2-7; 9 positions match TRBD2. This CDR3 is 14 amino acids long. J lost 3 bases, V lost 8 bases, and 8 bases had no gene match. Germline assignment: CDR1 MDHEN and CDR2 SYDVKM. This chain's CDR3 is CASWERGADYEQYF. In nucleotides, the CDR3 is TGTGCCAGCTGGGAGCGGGGGGCGGACTACGAGCAGTACTTC.

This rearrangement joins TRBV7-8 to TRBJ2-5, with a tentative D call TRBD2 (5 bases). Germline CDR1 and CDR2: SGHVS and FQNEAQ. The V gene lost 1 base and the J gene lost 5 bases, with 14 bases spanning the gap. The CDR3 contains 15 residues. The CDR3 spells CASSLGGVSGETQYF. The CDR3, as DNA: TGTGCCAGCAGCTTAGGAGGCGTCTCGGGGGAGACCCAGTACTTC.

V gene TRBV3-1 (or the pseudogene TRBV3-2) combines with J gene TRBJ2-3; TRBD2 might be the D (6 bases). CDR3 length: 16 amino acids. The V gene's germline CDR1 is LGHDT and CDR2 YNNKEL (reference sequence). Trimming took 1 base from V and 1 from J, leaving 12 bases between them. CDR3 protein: CASSQGLATGTDTQYF. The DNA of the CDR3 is TGTGCCAGCAGCCAAGGCCTAGCGACGGGCACAGATACGCAGTATTTT.

CDR3 sequence reads: CASSQDGGRGDQFF. The DNA for the CDR3 is TGCGCCAGCAGCCAAGATGGGGGCCGTGGAGATCAGTTCTTC. The J gene is TRBJ2-1, the V gene TRBV4-3, with a weak D call TRBD1 (6 bases). Trimming cost V 0 bases and J 13 bases, with 16 bases left between them. Germline V gene data show CDR1 as LGHNA and CDR2 as YSLEER. The CDR3 sequence is 14 residues long.

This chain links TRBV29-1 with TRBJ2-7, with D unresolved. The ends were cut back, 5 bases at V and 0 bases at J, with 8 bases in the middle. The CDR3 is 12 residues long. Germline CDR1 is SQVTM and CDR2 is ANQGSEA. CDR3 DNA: TGCAGCGTTCTGACGCACTCCTACGAGCAGTACTTC. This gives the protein CSVLTHSYEQYF.

CDR3 in amino acids: CASSPRQGRAYEQYF. CDR3 in DNA: TGCGCCAGCAGCCCGCGACAGGGAAGGGCCTACGAGCAGTACTTC. The chain links TRBV5-1 to TRBJ2-7, with TRBD1 identical over 7 bases. Germline V gene lookup returns CDR1 SGHRS and CDR2 YFSETQ. Trimming removed 4 bases from V and 2 bases from J; junction bases left unmatched: 9. The CDR3 runs to 15 residues. Looking up the rest from reference TRBV5-1 and TRBJ2-7 gives the full variable domain: KAGVTQTPRYLIKTRGQQVTLSCSPISGHRSVSWYQQTPGQGLQFLFEYFSETQRNKGNFPGRFSGRQFSNSRSEMNVSTLELGDSALYLCASSPRQGRAYEQYFGPGTRLTVT.

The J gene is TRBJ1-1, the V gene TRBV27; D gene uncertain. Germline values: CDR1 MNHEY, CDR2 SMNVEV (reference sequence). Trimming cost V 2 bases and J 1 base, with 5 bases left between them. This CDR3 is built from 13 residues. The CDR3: CASSLTPNTEAFF. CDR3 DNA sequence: TGTGCCAGCAGTTTAACACCGAACACTGAAGCTTTCTTT.

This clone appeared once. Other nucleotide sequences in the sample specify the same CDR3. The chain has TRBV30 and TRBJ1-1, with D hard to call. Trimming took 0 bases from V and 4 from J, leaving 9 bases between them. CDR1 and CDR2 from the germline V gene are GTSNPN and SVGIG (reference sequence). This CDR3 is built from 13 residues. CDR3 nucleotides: TGTGCCTGGAGTGTTTTGGGTGGCACTGAAGCTTTCTTT. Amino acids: CAWSVLGGTEAFF.

The CDR3, as DNA: TGTGCCAGCAGCCAGGGGACGGTGATATACGAGCAGTACTTC. It translates to CASSQGTVIYEQYF. The genes are TRBV5-8 and TRBJ2-7; a weak D match, TRBD1 (6 bases). V was shortened by 4 bases and J by 4 bases, with 15 bases between the two germline ends. Looked up from germline, CDR1 is SGHTS and CDR2 is YDEGEE. CDR3 length: 14 amino acids.